A single sample is the source of the 16 T cell receptor beta chains below, sequenced in a study of CD8+CD57+ T cells in acquired aplastic anemia. CDR3 and TCR beta VDJ profiling relied on genomic DNA as the template. From the reads, TCRdb called clonotypes with MiXCR, one entry per CDR3 protein. The repertoire holds around 290,000 distinct CDR3 sequences, about three fifths seen once, with roughly 1.3% in the top ten. Selection for sequencing was limited to patients who had shown CD8+CD57+ cell expansion by flow cytometry. What was sequenced was sorted CD4+, CD8+, or CD8+CD57+ T cells (not recorded which) from PBMCs. These receptors were obtained from a human donor with aplastic anemia.

This chain links TRBV25-1 with TRBJ2-3, with D tentatively TRBD2 (6 bases). From germline, CDR1 is MGHDK and CDR2 SYGVNS. The CDR3 totals 15 residues. With 6 bases removed from V and 4 bases from J, the gap between germline ends came to 17 bases. The CDR3 coding sequence is TGTGCCAGCAGCGCTACGGGGGTGGGTGCAGATACGCAGTATTTT. Residues: CASSATGVGADTQYF.

This clonotype was seen more than once but under ten times. This chain uses TRBV7-9 with TRBJ2-3; D unresolved. Trimming cost V 2 bases and J 4 bases, with 13 bases left between them. The CDR3 has 15 residues. The germline gives CDR1 SEHNR, CDR2 FQNEAQ (reference sequence). In DNA, the CDR3 is TGTGCCAGCAGCTTACCTGTCCCCGCAGCAGATACGCAGTATTTT. This codes for CASSLPVPAADTQYF.

This sequence joins TRBV20-1 and TRBJ2-7; D is unclear. Germline V gene sequence: CDR1 DFQATT, CDR2 SNEGSKA (reference sequence). Trimming took 7 bases from V and 5 from J, leaving 9 bases between them. The CDR3 contains 10 residues. The CDR3 nucleotides are TGCAGTGGCCAGCGCGACGAGCAGTACTTC. Protein: CSGQRDEQYF.

The chain joins TRBV12-3 or TRBV12-4 to TRBJ2-2; D is possibly TRBD1 (6 bases). V was pared by 7 bases and J by 3 bases, with 9 bases between. This CDR3 contains 13 residues. The CDR3 sequence is CASTYRDTGELFF. CDR3 coding DNA: TGTGCCAGCACCTACAGGGACACCGGGGAGCTGTTTTTT.

About this clonotype: The junction shows a germline mismatch at one end, possibly a read error. This sequence joins TRBV2 and TRBJ1-4, with TRBD1 matching 10 bases. CDR3 size: 16 residues. CDR1 is SNHLY and CDR2 is FYNNEI in the germline V gene. The CDR3 bases are TGTGCCAGCAAGGGACAGGGGTCCCCACCAAATGAACAACTGTTTTTT. This sequence encodes CASKGQGSPPNEQLFF.

V is TRBV7-9 and J is TRBJ2-3; the match to TRBD1 covers 7 bases. CDR1 and CDR2 (germline): SEHNR, FQNEAQ (reference sequence). The V segment lost 2 bases and the J segment 4 bases; nucleotides outside the gene matches: 3. CDR3 length: 14 residues. CDR3 loop: CASSLRQGSDTQYF. In nucleotides, the CDR3 is TGTGCCAGCAGCTTAAGACAGGGCTCAGATACGCAGTATTTT.

This chain uses TRBV29-1 with TRBJ2-5; D is uncertain. The CDR3 has 12 residues. CDR1 is SQVTM, CDR2 ANQGSEA, per germline. CDR3 sequence: CALIGVQETQYF. CDR3 nucleotide sequence: TGCGCGTTAATCGGCGTGCAAGAGACCCAGTACTTC.

This sequence joins TRBV7-2 and TRBJ2-2; D ambiguous. Germline V gives CDR1 SGHTA, CDR2 FQGNSA. This CDR3 has 13 amino acids. V gave up 2 bases and J gave up 5 bases, with 6 bases separating them. The CDR3 reads CASSLLRTGELFF. DNA for the CDR3: TGTGCCAGCAGCTTACTCCGGACCGGGGAGCTGTTTTTT.

This clonotype turned up a few times. One end of the junction does not line up with germline, which may come from a read error. This chain uses TRBV20-1 with TRBJ1-2, with D possibly matching TRBD1 (5 bases). Germline lookup yields CDR1 DFQATT and CDR2 SNEGSKA (reference sequence). This CDR3 has 13 residues. The CDR3 sequence: CSATQGTNYGYTF. CDR3 DNA: TGTAGTGCAACGCAGGGTACTAACTATGGCTACACCTTC.

On this clonotype itself: The CDR3 does not end in the conserved phenylalanine or tryptophan, so this is likely a read error. This rearrangement joins TRBV24-1 to TRBJ1-5; D might be TRBD1 (6 bases). The germline gives CDR1 KGHDR, CDR2 SFDVKD. Trimming removed 5 bases from V and 2 bases from J, with 9 bases in between. This CDR3 has 14 residues. CDR3 nucleotides: TGTGCCACCAGTGCGGCAGGGGGCAATCAGCCCCAGCATTCT. This encodes CATSAAGGNQPQHS.

This chain uses TRBV29-1 with TRBJ2-5, with D perhaps matching TRBD1 (5 bases). With 4 bases removed from V and 0 bases from J, the gap between germline ends came to 18 bases. The germline CDR1 and CDR2 sequences are SQVTM and ANQGSEA. The CDR3 sequence is 16 residues long. The CDR3 bases are TGCAGCGTTGGGTTCGAGGCAGGGCAGTACCAAGAGACCCAGTACTTC. Its protein product is CSVGFEAGQYQETQYF.

This sequence joins TRBV29-1 and TRBJ2-1; TRBD2 is a possible D gene (5 bases). Germline V gives CDR1 SQVTM, CDR2 ANQGSEA. The CDR3 extends over 12 amino acids. V was pared by 4 bases and J by 9 bases, with 13 bases between. The CDR3 spells CSVGSGEREQFF. The CDR3 DNA reads as TGCAGCGTTGGATCCGGGGAGCGTGAGCAGTTCTTC.

This clonotype has at least ten counts. Germline and junction disagree at one end, which may indicate a read error. The chain employs TRBV10-1 and TRBJ2-1; tentatively, D is TRBD2 (5 bases). In germline, CDR1 is WNHNN, CDR2 SYGVQD (reference sequence). CDR3 length equals 16 residues. CDR3 bases: TGCGCCAGCAGTAATCAGCTAGCCACCACCTACAGTGAGCAGTTCTTC. This translates into CASSNQLATTYSEQFF.

To note about this clonotype: One end of the junction does not line up with germline, which may come from a read error. The V gene is TRBV7-6, the J gene TRBJ2-5; perhaps TRBD1 as D (5 bases). Germline V gene lookup returns CDR1 SGHVS and CDR2 FNYEAQ. This CDR3 is 15 amino acids long. In nucleotides, the CDR3 is TGTGCCAGCAGCTTAGCGTCGACAGTACAGGAGACCCAGTGCTTC. Translating it yields CASSLASTVQETQCF.

The table lists this clonotype with many counts. The chain combines TRBV18 with TRBJ2-7; D not certain. Looked up from germline, CDR1 is KGHSH and CDR2 is LQKENI. The CDR3 totals 13 residues. The V gene lost 3 bases and the J gene lost 3 bases, with 9 bases spanning the gap. CDR3 sequence reads: CASSPNSNYEQYF. As DNA, the CDR3 is TGTGCCAGCTCACCCAATAGCAACTACGAGCAGTACTTC.

In its sample, this clonotype was seen a few times. The chain couples TRBV10-3 to TRBJ1-1; tentatively, D is TRBD1 (6 bases). Trimming stripped 6 bases from V and 2 bases from J, with 13 bases between. The germline V gene has CDR1 ENHRY and CDR2 SYGVKD. The CDR3 is 14 amino acids. In nucleotides, the CDR3 is TGTGCCATCAGAGCCGGGGGCCTAAACACTGAAGCTTTCTTT. Translating it yields CAIRAGGLNTEAFF.